These 32 T cell receptor beta chains originate from one sample sequenced in a study of blood T cell repertoires in COVID-19. Sequencing was performed with immunoSEQ multiplex PCR; in TCRdb, only in-frame clones are kept and a portion is missing. The sample lists over 70,000 clones, roughly 86% occurring once. The sample consisted of peripheral blood. Receptors were obtained from a man between 60 and 75 years old with acute or convalescent COVID-19.

With respect to this clone: A junction end diverges from the germline sequence, so it may reflect a read error. The chain has TRBV2 and TRBJ2-1, with TRBD2 as a possible D gene (6 bases). This CDR3 has 13 residues. The germline CDR1 and CDR2 sequences are SNHLY and FYNNEI. The CDR3 region is CASSILSGTAFLF. The CDR3 region has the DNA TGTGCCAGCAGTATACTTTCCGGGACTGCCTTCCTCTTC.

This clone was seen once. V and J are TRBV5-1 and TRBJ1-4; the match to TRBD1 covers 8 bases. There are 15 residues in the CDR3. CDR1 is SGHRS, CDR2 YFSETQ, per germline. V was clipped by 2 bases and J by 8 bases; unmatched bases: 8. The CDR3 nucleotides are TGCGCCAGCAGCTTTCTGGGGACAGGATTAGAAAAACTGTTTTTT. Its translation: CASSFLGTGLEKLFF. Combining the CDR3 with reference TRBV5-1 and TRBJ1-4 gives the whole variable domain KAGVTQTPRYLIKTRGQQVTLSCSPISGHRSVSWYQQTPGQGLQFLFEYFSETQRNKGNFPGRFSGRQFSNSRSEMNVSTLELGDSALYLCASSFLGTGLEKLFFGSGTQLSVL.

The gene calls are TRBV4-2 and TRBJ1-2; D is undetermined. The CDR3 covers 20 residues. V was cut by 0 bases and J by 0 bases, with 23 bases left in between. Per the germline V gene, CDR1 is LGHNA and CDR2 is YNFKEQ. In nucleotides, the CDR3 is TGTGCCAGCAGCCAAGACCCCGGCCTCGGAGGGTTTGTAGCTAACTATGGCTACACCTTC. This codes for CASSQDPGLGGFVANYGYTF.

The V and J genes are TRBV6-2 or TRBV6-3 and TRBJ1-5; 12 bases align to TRBD1. This CDR3 has 19 amino acids. Germline V gene sequence: CDR1 MNHEY, CDR2 SVGEGT. J lost 1 base, V lost 2 bases, and 9 bases had no gene match. The CDR3 region has the DNA TGTGCCAGCAGTTACATCCCGGGACAGGGGGCGCAAAGCAATCAGCCCCAGCATTTT. Translation: CASSYIPGQGAQSNQPQHF.

V is TRBV18 and J is TRBJ2-2; possibly TRBD2 for D (5 bases). CDR1 and CDR2 (germline): KGHSH, LQKENI. This CDR3 has 15 residues. The ends were cut back, 5 bases at V and 2 bases at J, with 12 bases in the middle. The DNA of the CDR3 is TGTGCCAGCTCATCCGACTACTCCAACACCGGGGAGCTGTTTTTT. Protein product: CASSSDYSNTGELFF. The full variable domain, with the rest looked up from reference TRBV18 and TRBJ2-2, is NAGVMQNPRHLVRRRGQEARLRCSPMKGHSHVYWYRQLPEEGLKFMVYLQKENIIDESGMPKERFSAEFPKEGPSILRIQQVVRGDSAAYFCASSSDYSNTGELFFGEGSRLTVL.

Only a few counts were recorded for this clone. This chain uses TRBV7-6 with TRBJ1-2, with 9 bases fitting TRBD1. CDR1 SGHVS and CDR2 FNYEAQ come from the germline V gene. The V segment lost 4 bases and the J segment 8 bases; nucleotides outside the gene matches: 11. The CDR3 covers 15 residues. This CDR3 is CASSSDGTGPRGYTF. CDR3 DNA sequence: TGTGCCAGCAGCTCGGACGGGACAGGGCCTCGGGGCTACACCTTC.

The chain combines TRBV6-5 with TRBJ1-4; D possibly corresponds to TRBD1 (6 bases). This CDR3 region has 14 residues. From germline, CDR1 is MNHEY and CDR2 SVGAGI. V dropped 6 bases and J dropped 4 bases, with 12 bases sitting between them. CDR3 residues: CASRRTDYNEKLFF. CDR3 DNA sequence: TGTGCCAGCAGAAGGACAGACTATAATGAAAAACTGTTTTTT.

As DNA, the CDR3 is TGTGCCAGCAGCATCATTGGGACAGGGGAAGACGAAAAACTGTTTTTT. As protein: CASSIIGTGEDEKLFF. The chain recombines TRBV2 with TRBJ1-4, with TRBD1 matching over 10 bases. CDR3 length equals 16 residues. Germline-derived CDR1 and CDR2 are SNHLY and FYNNEI. The J segment lost 8 bases and the V segment lost 6 bases, leaving 12 bases of the junction unmatched.

The V call is TRBV15, the J call TRBJ1-2, with D hard to call. Between the trimmed V and J ends, which lost 3 bases and 8 bases, there was a span of 7 bases. From germline, CDR1 is LNHNV and CDR2 YYDKDF (reference sequence). The CDR3 sequence is 11 residues long. In DNA form, the CDR3 reads TGTGCCACCAGCAGGGAGCGAGGCTACACCTTC. Residues: CATSRERGYTF. Variable domain in full (rest from reference TRBV15 and TRBJ1-2): DAMVIQNPRYQVTQFGKPVTLSCSQTLNHNVMYWYQQKSSQAPKLLFHYYDKDFNNEADTPDNFQSRRPNTSFCFLDIRSPGLGDTAMYLCATSRERGYTFGSGTRLTVV.

This clone was observed a single time. The rearrangement uses TRBV5-5 and TRBJ2-1; TRBD2 matches 7 bases. With 0 bases clipped from V and 3 bases from J, the junction kept 3 bases outside the gene matches. This CDR3 has 15 residues. Germline CDR1 is SGHKS and CDR2 is YYEKEE (reference sequence). CDR3 coding DNA: TGTGCCAGCAGCTTGGCGGCTAGCGGCTACAATGAGCAGTTCTTC. Its translation: CASSLAASGYNEQFF.

This clone was seen a handful of times. V gene TRBV5-1 combines with J gene TRBJ2-1, with TRBD2 matching over 11 bases. V lost 4 bases and J lost 6; bases outside the gene matches: 3. Germline values: CDR1 SGHRS, CDR2 YFSETQ. CDR3 length: 14 residues. CDR3 sequence reads: CASSRGTSGNEQFF. CDR3 DNA: TGCGCCAGCAGCCGAGGGACTAGCGGCAATGAGCAGTTCTTC.

The chain recombines TRBV2 with TRBJ2-1; TRBD2 aligns across 8 bases. J gave up 8 bases and V 4 bases, and 7 bases lay outside the gene matches. Per germline, CDR1 SNHLY and CDR2 FYNNEI. The CDR3 is made up of 14 amino acids. CDR3 coding DNA: TGTGCCAGCAGTGTCCCGGGACTAGTGCATGAGCAGTTCTTC. It yields the protein CASSVPGLVHEQFF.

The chain links TRBV19 to TRBJ2-5; 11 nucleotides match TRBD1. This CDR3 region has 15 residues. The V segment lost 6 bases and the J segment 5 bases; nucleotides outside the gene matches: 8. Germline V gives CDR1 LNHDA, CDR2 SQIVND (reference sequence). Here the CDR3 DNA reads TGTGCCAGTAGGCAGGGACAGGGGGTCTGGGAGACCCAGTACTTC. This gives the protein CASRQGQGVWETQYF.

V gene TRBV20-1 combines with J gene TRBJ2-7, with TRBD2 matching over 8 bases. Germline V CDR1 and CDR2: DFQATT, SNEGSKA (reference sequence). This CDR3 contains 13 residues. Trimming took 3 bases from V and 4 from J; bases not matched to a gene: 5. The chain's CDR3 is CSASTSGQYEQYF. CDR3 DNA sequence: TGCAGTGCTAGTACTAGCGGCCAGTACGAGCAGTACTTC.

This chain links TRBV7-2 with TRBJ2-2; 7 positions agree with TRBD1. V was pared by 3 bases and J by 2 bases, with 3 bases of the junction left unmatched. Germline V gives CDR1 SGHTA, CDR2 FQGNSA. This CDR3 spans 15 amino acids. The DNA for the CDR3 is TGTGCCAGCAGCTTGGGGACAGTTAACACCGGGGAGCTGTTTTTT. Translating it yields CASSLGTVNTGELFF.

The chain uses TRBV5-1 and TRBJ2-1, with TRBD2 identical over 12 bases. The germline V gene encodes CDR1 SGHRS and CDR2 YFSETQ. V trimming: 4 bases; J trimming: 5 bases; junction bases outside the gene matches: 10. There are 17 residues in the CDR3. In nucleotides, the CDR3 is TGCGCCAGCAGCAGAGGACTAGCGGGGCGACTGAACAATGAGCAGTTCTTC. This translates into CASSRGLAGRLNNEQFF.

This clone came up once. The chain employs TRBV18 and TRBJ2-1; TRBD2 agrees at 15 bases. The CDR3 has 16 residues. Germline CDR1 is KGHSH and CDR2 is LQKENI. V lost 3 bases, J lost 7 bases, and 4 bases stayed unmatched. CDR3 sequence reads: CASSPQGLAGGNEQFF. The CDR3 DNA follows: TGTGCCAGCTCACCCCAGGGACTAGCGGGAGGAAATGAGCAGTTCTTC.

The chain employs TRBV4-2 and TRBJ1-6; tentative D call: TRBD1 (6 bases). Trimming cost V 4 bases and J 6 bases, with 13 bases left between them. Germline lookup yields CDR1 LGHNA and CDR2 YNFKEQ. The CDR3 has 15 residues. The CDR3 here is CASSPRTDTNSPLHF. The CDR3 DNA reads as TGTGCCAGCAGCCCGCGGACAGATACTAATTCACCCCTCCACTTT.

The chain is built from TRBV7-2 and TRBJ1-6; tentative D call: TRBD1 (6 bases). Germline V gene lookup returns CDR1 SGHTA and CDR2 FQGNSA. V was pared by 1 base and J by 7 bases, with 8 bases between. There are 14 residues in the CDR3. The chain's CDR3 is CASSLERGNSPLHF. The CDR3 region has the DNA TGTGCCAGCAGCTTAGAGAGGGGGAATTCACCCCTCCACTTT. Supplemented by reference TRBV7-2 and TRBJ1-6, the full variable domain reads GAGVSQSPSNKVTEKGKDVELRCDPISGHTALYWYRQSLGQGLEFLIYFQGNSAPDKSGLPSDRFSAERTGGSVSTLTIQRTQQEDSAVYLCASSLERGNSPLHFGNGTRLTVT.

The V call is TRBV9, the J call TRBJ1-6; D possibly corresponds to TRBD1 (6 bases). V was trimmed by 2 bases and J by 7 bases, leaving 13 bases between them. The CDR3 covers 15 residues. CDR1 is SGDLS and CDR2 is YYNGEE in the germline V gene. The DNA for the CDR3 is TGTGCCAGCAGCGTTTTCTCTACAGGGAATTCACCCCTCCACTTT. It specifies CASSVFSTGNSPLHF.

The V call is TRBV18, the J call TRBJ1-5, with 7 nucleotides matching TRBD1. This CDR3 has 13 amino acids. Germline V CDR1 and CDR2: KGHSH, LQKENI. V shed 3 bases, J shed 7 bases, and the junction held 3 bases outside the gene matches. CDR3 sequence: CASSPTGEQPQHF. The CDR3 DNA reads TGTGCCAGCTCACCTACAGGGGAACAGCCCCAGCATTTT.

This clone was found once. This CDR3 reads CASSPLGDRKNTEAFF. In nucleotides, the CDR3 is TGTGCCAGCAGTCCGCTCGGCGACAGAAAGAACACTGAAGCTTTCTTT. The rearrangement uses TRBV27 and TRBJ1-1, with D maybe TRBD1 (5 bases). V was trimmed by 5 bases and J by 1 base, leaving 17 bases between them. The CDR3 totals 16 residues. Germline CDR1 reads MNHEY; CDR2 reads SMNVEV (reference sequence).

This chain joins TRBV19 and TRBJ1-1; D might be TRBD1 (6 bases). With 6 bases removed from V and 2 bases from J, the gap between germline ends came to 10 bases. The CDR3 has 13 amino acids. The germline CDR1 and CDR2 sequences are LNHDA and SQIVND (reference sequence). The CDR3 DNA follows: TGTGCCAGTAGGTTGGGGGCCAACACTGAAGCTTTCTTT. Its translation: CASRLGANTEAFF.

V gene TRBV2 combines with J gene TRBJ2-3; D perhaps matches TRBD2 (5 bases). This CDR3 is built from 14 residues. V was pared by 6 bases and J by 2 bases, with 12 bases between. Per germline, CDR1 SNHLY and CDR2 FYNNEI. CDR3 amino acids: CASRATGVTDTQYF. The CDR3, as DNA: TGTGCCAGCAGGGCTACCGGGGTCACAGATACGCAGTATTTT.

This chain connects TRBV19 to TRBJ1-2; 7 bases line up with TRBD1. The CDR3 is made up of 14 amino acids. The J segment lost 7 bases and the V segment lost 5 bases, leaving 10 bases of the junction unmatched. Germline V gene data show CDR1 as LNHDA and CDR2 as SQIVND (reference sequence). Written as DNA, the CDR3 is TGTGCCAGTAGTGTGACAGGGAGTTCGCCTGGCTACACCTTC. Translation: CASSVTGSSPGYTF.

The chain carries TRBV4-1 and TRBJ2-2; 7 bases align to TRBD2. Germline V lookup: CDR1 MGHRA, CDR2 YSYEKL. The CDR3 loop spans 14 amino acids. The V segment lost 3 bases and the J segment 5 bases; nucleotides outside the gene matches: 3. CDR3 coding DNA: TGCGCCAGCAGCCAGGGAGGGGATACCGGGGAGCTGTTTTTT. It yields the protein CASSQGGDTGELFF.

The chain has TRBV11-2 and TRBJ2-3, with 15 bases identical to TRBD2. The CDR3 extends over 18 amino acids. The germline V gene encodes CDR1 SGHAT and CDR2 FQNNGV. V was clipped by 5 bases and J by 1 base; unmatched bases: 7. This chain's CDR3 is CASSAGLAGGTGTDTQYF. The CDR3 DNA reads as TGTGCCAGCAGCGCGGGACTAGCGGGGGGAACCGGCACAGATACGCAGTATTTT.

This chain uses TRBV11-2 with TRBJ1-1, with 10 bases matching TRBD1. V lost 4 bases, J lost 4 bases, and 6 bases stayed unmatched. Germline CDR1 and CDR2: SGHAT and FQNNGV. The length of the CDR3 is 15 residues. CDR3 protein: CASSSGTGVGTEAFF. The CDR3 DNA is TGTGCCAGCAGCTCGGGGACAGGGGTAGGCACTGAAGCTTTCTTT.

This chain links TRBV5-1 with TRBJ2-1; a weak D match, TRBD2 (5 bases). The CDR3 length is 16 residues. Germline CDR1 SGHRS, CDR2 YFSETQ. The V end was cut by 3 bases, the J end by 6 bases, with 19 bases between. The CDR3 bases are TGCGCCAGCAGCTCCAATCTAGCCCTAGAGGTCAATGAGCAGTTCTTC. As protein: CASSSNLALEVNEQFF.

This rearrangement joins TRBV5-8 to TRBJ1-1; 7 bases fit TRBD1. CDR3 size: 14 residues. Germline V CDR1 and CDR2: SGHTS, YDEGEE. With 4 bases clipped from V and 5 bases from J, the junction kept 8 bases outside the gene matches. The CDR3 nucleotides read TGTGCCAGCAGCAGACAGGGTCTTGGGACTGAAGCTTTCTTT. Translation: CASSRQGLGTEAFF.

The V gene is TRBV4-1, the J gene TRBJ1-2, with D uncertain. The V end was cut by 1 base, the J end by 5 bases, with 8 bases between. Germline CDR1 MGHRA, CDR2 YSYEKL. The CDR3 contains 13 residues. The CDR3 protein is CASSQVGGYGYTF. CDR3 in DNA: TGCGCCAGCAGCCAAGTGGGAGGATATGGCTACACCTTC.

CDR3 residues: CASSLSTGALGGYTF. CDR3 bases: TGTGCCAGCAGCTTATCGACAGGGGCCTTGGGTGGCTACACCTTC. The J gene is TRBJ1-2, the V gene TRBV7-9; 8 nucleotides match TRBD1. The junction had 9 bases not matched to a gene; V was cut back by 2 bases and J by 7 bases. The CDR3 is 15 residues long. Germline assignment: CDR1 SEHNR and CDR2 FQNEAQ (reference sequence).